This T cell receptor (beta chain) was identified during a study of PD-L1 blockade in urothelial cancer. On the study more broadly: Of prior chemotherapy regimens, patients had received between 0 and 3. Across blood samples, T cells had a median count of approximately 140,000. General study findings and limits: Durable-benefit patients showed greater tumor-associated blood clone expansion at 3 weeks.

V was pared by 2 bases and J by 4 bases, with 6 bases between. The CDR3 totals 13 residues. Germline V gene sequence: CDR1 MDHEN, CDR2 SYDVKM. Into every PCR, synthetic TCR analog templates were spiked. Data came from immunoSEQ multiplex PCR; TCRdb stores just in-frame clones and leaves some out. The sample contains approximately 48,000 clones, more than 75% of which appear only once. With regard to this clone: The antigen remains undetermined.

Sequencing was performed on PBMCs, taken around atezolizumab (anti-PD-L1) treatment. The chain employs TRBV28 and TRBJ2-1; D not certain. The origin of this receptor is a man in his sixties with urothelial cancer. DNA for the CDR3: TGTGCCAGCAGTTTAAGACTTTACAATGAGCAGTTCTTC. This sequence encodes CASSLRLYNEQFF.